A single sample is the source of the 17 T cell receptor beta chains below, sequenced in a study of cytomegalovirus exposure and HLA in healthy donors. The repertoire was sequenced with immunoSEQ multiplex PCR; TCRdb's copy has only in-frame clones and lacks some. Of 140,000 or so clones listed, 80% to 90% are singletons. Sequencing input: PBMCs. These receptors came from a young woman in good health and CMV-seropositive.

V is TRBV5-1 and J is TRBJ1-2, with 7 bases identical to TRBD1. This CDR3 has 14 residues. Germline CDR1 SGHRS, CDR2 YFSETQ. The junction had 9 bases not matched to a gene; V was cut back by 6 bases and J by 4 bases. The CDR3 DNA sequence: TGCGCCAGCAAAAATTCGACAGGGCTCTATGGCTACACCTTC. Protein product: CASKNSTGLYGYTF.

This sequence joins TRBV28 and TRBJ1-5; D possibly corresponds to TRBD1 (5 bases). V dropped 4 bases and J dropped 6 bases, with 16 bases sitting between them. Germline CDR1 is MDHEN and CDR2 is SYDVKM. The CDR3 consists of 15 residues. The CDR3, as DNA: TGTGCCAGCAGTTCAGCGGGGCCCGGGAGTCAGCCCCAGCATTTT. It specifies CASSSAGPGSQPQHF.

The chain recombines TRBV5-4 with TRBJ1-2; TRBD1 matches at 9 bases. Trimming cost V 3 bases and J 8 bases; bases outside gene matches: 5. CDR3 size: 13 residues. Germline CDR1 and CDR2: SGHNT and YYREEE (reference sequence). This CDR3 is CASSSQGARGYTF. The CDR3 nucleotides read TGTGCCAGCAGCTCACAGGGGGCGCGGGGCTACACCTTC.

V gene TRBV7-2 combines with J gene TRBJ2-3; 9 positions match TRBD1. V lost 5 bases and J lost 1; bases outside the gene matches: 7. The CDR3 runs to 16 residues. CDR1 SGHTA and CDR2 FQGNSA come from the germline V gene. The CDR3 here is CASSNTGGGGTDTQYF. The CDR3 nucleotides are TGTGCCAGCAGCAATACAGGGGGCGGGGGCACAGATACGCAGTATTTT.

This chain uses TRBV29-1 with TRBJ1-2; 8 bases align to TRBD1. This CDR3 spans 19 amino acids. V lost 0 bases to trimming and J lost 5 bases; unmatched junction nucleotides: 20. Per the germline V gene, CDR1 is SQVTM and CDR2 is ANQGSEA. The chain's CDR3 is CSVEEGPNSQGAIPYGYTF. DNA of the CDR3: TGCAGCGTTGAAGAGGGGCCAAATTCTCAGGGGGCTATCCCTTATGGCTACACCTTC. The entire variable domain, with the rest obtained from reference TRBV29-1 and TRBJ1-2, is as follows: SAVISQKPSRDICQRGTSLTIQCQVDSQVTMMFWYRQQPGQSLTLIATANQGSEATYESGFVIDKFPISRPNLTFSTLTVSNMSPEDSSIYLCSVEEGPNSQGAIPYGYTFGSGTRLTVV.

This chain joins TRBV7-6 and TRBJ1-4, with D tentatively TRBD1 (6 bases). The V and J ends lost 6 bases and 1 base respectively, with 12 bases between them. The CDR3 spans 15 residues. CDR1 and CDR2 (germline): SGHVS, FNYEAQ. The CDR3 region has the DNA TGTGCCAGCAGTCTAAGGGGGGGAACTAATGAAAAACTGTTTTTT. As protein: CASSLRGGTNEKLFF.

This chain joins TRBV11-2 and TRBJ1-3; D is unresolved. The CDR3 sequence is 16 residues long. Germline CDR1 SGHAT, CDR2 FQNNGV. V lost 1 base and J 2 bases, leaving 12 bases between the germline ends. The CDR3 nucleotides are TGTGCCAGCAGCTTAGGTTCAGGTCGCACTGGAAACACCATATATTTT. Residues: CASSLGSGRTGNTIYF.

This clone was observed a single time. The V gene is TRBV4-2, the J gene TRBJ2-1, with 9 bases matching TRBD2. J gave up 3 bases and V 3 bases, and 3 bases lay outside the gene matches. Germline values: CDR1 LGHNA, CDR2 YNFKEQ. The CDR3 extends over 15 amino acids. The CDR3 region is CASSQGRGGYNEQFF. The CDR3, as DNA: TGTGCCAGCAGCCAGGGGCGGGGGGGCTACAATGAGCAGTTCTTC.

The chain joins TRBV5-5 to TRBJ2-7; a weak D match, TRBD1 (6 bases). CDR1 and CDR2 (germline): SGHKS, YYEKEE (reference sequence). Trimming stripped 2 bases from V and 5 bases from J, with 14 bases between. The CDR3 has 14 amino acids. CDR3 bases: TGTGCCAGCAGCTTAGGATACAGGGTTCACGAGCAGTACTTC. It codes for CASSLGYRVHEQYF.

The V gene is TRBV18, the J gene TRBJ2-7, with D perhaps matching TRBD2 (5 bases). CDR3 length: 12 residues. V lost 3 bases, J lost 6 bases, and 9 bases lay in between. Germline assignment: CDR1 KGHSH and CDR2 LQKENI. CDR3 protein: CASSPPRGEQYF. The CDR3 DNA follows: TGTGCCAGCTCACCTCCCCGGGGCGAGCAGTACTTC. The variable domain in full, completed from reference TRBV18 and TRBJ2-7, reads NAGVMQNPRHLVRRRGQEARLRCSPMKGHSHVYWYRQLPEEGLKFMVYLQKENIIDESGMPKERFSAEFPKEGPSILRIQQVVRGDSAAYFCASSPPRGEQYFGPGTRLTVT.

The genes are TRBV30 and TRBJ1-5, with 7 bases aligning to TRBD1. The CDR3 has 12 residues. J gave up 7 bases and V 7 bases, and 7 bases lay outside the gene matches. The germline V gene has CDR1 GTSNPN and CDR2 SVGIG (reference sequence). The CDR3 spells CAFDRDGQPQHF. As DNA, the CDR3 is TGTGCCTTTGACAGGGATGGCCAGCCCCAGCATTTT.

The V gene is TRBV6-5, the J gene TRBJ2-3; TRBD2 matches at 7 bases. The CDR3 extends over 15 amino acids. V was pared by 6 bases and J by 3 bases, with 9 bases of the junction left unmatched. Germline V gene data show CDR1 as MNHEY and CDR2 as SVGAGI. CDR3 nucleotide sequence: TGTGCCAGCAGCCGAGGACGGGGAGGGACAGATACGCAGTATTTT. Its translation: CASSRGRGGTDTQYF.

The chain uses TRBV4-2 and TRBJ1-2, with TRBD1 matching 11 bases. Germline CDR1 and CDR2: LGHNA and YNFKEQ. The CDR3 covers 21 residues. Losses at the gene ends were 0 bases for V and 3 bases for J; bases not matched to a gene: 18. The chain's CDR3 is CASSQDGAVYKGTGGDYGYTF. Here the CDR3 DNA reads TGTGCCAGCAGCCAAGATGGTGCGGTATACAAGGGGACAGGGGGGGACTATGGCTACACCTTC.

The V call is TRBV5-5, the J call TRBJ2-7, with 15 bases matching TRBD2. The V gene end was trimmed by 4 bases and the J gene end by 9 bases; junction bases not matched to a gene: 14. The CDR3 totals 17 residues. CDR1 SGHKS and CDR2 YYEKEE come from the germline V gene (reference sequence). The CDR3 DNA is TGTGCCAGCAGCCAGGGACTAGCGGGGGGCTCCCCGGCTCGGCAGTACTTC. This sequence encodes CASSQGLAGGSPARQYF.

This chain connects TRBV7-2 to TRBJ1-6; a possible D gene is TRBD1 (5 bases). The V gene's germline CDR1 is SGHTA and CDR2 FQGNSA. The germline V and J ends were trimmed by 4 bases and 1 base, with 11 bases remaining between them. This CDR3 spans 16 amino acids. As DNA, the CDR3 is TGTGCCAGCAGCTACGACAGAACTTCCTATAATTCACCCCTCCACTTT. The encoded protein is CASSYDRTSYNSPLHF.

This clone has a single count. The V and J genes are TRBV7-2 and TRBJ2-7; 10 nucleotides agree with TRBD2. Unmatched junction bases numbered 5, after V lost 1 base and J lost 2 bases. Germline V gives CDR1 SGHTA, CDR2 FQGNSA. This CDR3 contains 16 residues. As DNA, the CDR3 is TGTGCCAGCAGCTTAGGTGGCGGGACTAGCGCCTACGAGCAGTACTTC. Translating gives CASSLGGGTSAYEQYF.

The chain joins TRBV7-3 to TRBJ2-1; possibly TRBD1 for D (7 bases). V dropped 5 bases and J dropped 5 bases, with 25 bases sitting between them. The germline CDR1 and CDR2 sequences are SGHTA and FQGTGA. This CDR3 spans 18 amino acids. Here the CDR3 reads CASSPHPGGQWRDNEQFF. The CDR3 bases are TGTGCCAGCAGCCCCCATCCCGGGGGACAGTGGAGGGACAATGAGCAGTTCTTC.